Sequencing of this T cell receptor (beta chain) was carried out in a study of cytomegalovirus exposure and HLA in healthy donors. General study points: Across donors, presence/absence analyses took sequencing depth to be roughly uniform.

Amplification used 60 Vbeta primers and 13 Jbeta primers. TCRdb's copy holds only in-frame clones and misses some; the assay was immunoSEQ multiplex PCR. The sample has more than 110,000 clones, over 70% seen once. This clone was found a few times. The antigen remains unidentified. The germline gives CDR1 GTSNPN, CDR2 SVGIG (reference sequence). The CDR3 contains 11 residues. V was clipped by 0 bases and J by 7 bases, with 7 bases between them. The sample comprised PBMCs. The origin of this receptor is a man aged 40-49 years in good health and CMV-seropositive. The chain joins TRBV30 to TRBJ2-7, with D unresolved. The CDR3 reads CAWSVEQEQYF. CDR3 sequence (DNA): TGTGCCTGGAGTGTAGAACAAGAGCAGTACTTC.